This T cell receptor beta chain was retrieved from a study of post-analysis software for immune sequencing data. Study as a whole: Disease courses included relapsing-remitting, secondary progressive and progressive-relapsing multiple sclerosis.

Unique-molecular-identifier-tagged TCR beta cDNA libraries were used. Yield was roughly 0.5 million cDNA molecules from approximately 0.91 to 9.4 million T cells. One entry per CDR3 protein results from TCRdb running MiXCR on the PCR reads. The data contain roughly 870,000 distinct CDR3 sequences, approximately 53% of them singletons. General study findings and limits: Compared with controls, patients had more of 4 or 5 TRBV segments, including TRBV5-6, TRBV5-1 and TRBV20-1. By F measure, samples from a shared preparation batch strongly co-clustered. Significantly lower normalized Chao1 diversity was seen in multiple sclerosis patients than in controls.

This CDR3 region has 13 residues. J lost 5 bases, V lost 6 bases, and 7 bases had no gene match. Germline V gives CDR1 DFQATT, CDR2 SNEGSKA (reference sequence). As concerns this clonotype: No antigen is known for it.

This TCR was sampled from a girl between 10 and 17 years old with multiple sclerosis. The chain combines TRBV20-1 with TRBJ2-1, with 7 nucleotides matching TRBD2. Sequenced: blood. CDR3 sequence (DNA): TGCAGTGCAAAGTGGCTAGCGGACAATGAGCAGTTCTTC. This gives the protein CSAKWLADNEQFF.